This TCR beta chain came from a study of cytomegalovirus exposure and HLA in healthy donors. Across the study: The roughly 120 validation repertoires, a later analysis reported, used the same platform as the 666 first-cohort repertoires.

The CDR3 is 15 amino acids. From germline, CDR1 is SNHLY and CDR2 FYNNEI. The V end was cut by 3 bases, the J end by 5 bases, with 16 bases between. To note about this clone: The antigen is not known.

Regarding the study as a whole: It was reported that the classifier diagnosed cytomegalovirus status with high specificity and sensitivity in both the original and validation cohorts.

The table came from immunoSEQ multiplex PCR; TCRdb's copy has only in-frame clones and leaves some out. The repertoire includes some 170,000 clones, approximately 96% of them detected once, and approximately 0.82% sits in the top ten. The sample consisted of PBMCs. The TCR comes from a young woman in good health and CMV-seronegative. The chain links TRBV2 to TRBJ2-5; D may be TRBD2 (6 bases). The CDR3 reads CASSEGGPGAETQYF. Written as DNA, the CDR3 is TGTGCCAGCAGTGAGGGGGGACCTGGAGCGGAGACCCAGTACTTC.